This TCR beta chain came from a study of T cells in Graves' hyperthyroidism and ophthalmopathy. Per the germline V gene, CDR1 is SGDLS and CDR2 is YYNGEE. CDR3 length equals 14 residues. V shed 0 bases and J shed 1 base, with 7 bases lying between them. The CDR3 regions of TCR beta were amplified from RNA transcripts. The HTBI primer set drove a first-round RT-PCR of the TCR CDR3. TCRdb reprocessed the multiplex PCR reads via MiXCR and lists one record per CDR3 protein. The sample contains around 430,000 distinct CDR3 sequences, about 15% of which appear only once. Those patients with uncontrolled infection, other autoimmune disease, pregnancy or lactation were excluded. On this clonotype itself: Its antigen is unknown.

Findings and caveats of the study: Most clonotypes that expanded in the thyroid above 0.001 also showed up in blood.

The receptor was isolated from a young woman with Graves' hyperthyroidism. Sequenced: blood. The rearrangement uses TRBV9 and TRBJ2-5; D is unclear. The CDR3 region is CASSVDTLQETQYF. The CDR3 DNA reads as TGTGCCAGCAGCGTAGACACCCTCCAAGAGACCCAGTACTTC.